The 27 T cell receptor beta chains below all came from one sample that was sequenced in a study of blood T cells in healthy people across ages. The second PCR ran roughly 7 to 11 cycles with a sample-barcoded 5' primer and J-beta primers. TCRdb called the 5' RACE reads again in MiXCR, with one record for every CDR3 protein. Among roughly 2 million distinct CDR3 sequences, around half were seen once, and the ten largest hold roughly 2%. Sample: blood. These receptors originate from a woman between 35 and 50 years old in good health.

Here the CDR3 reads CASTAFGGVTYNEQFF. The CDR3 DNA reads as TGTGCCAGCACCGCATTCGGGGGTGTAACCTACAATGAGCAGTTCTTC. The genes are TRBV27 and TRBJ2-1; perhaps TRBD2 as D (6 bases). Germline V gives CDR1 MNHEY, CDR2 SMNVEV (reference sequence). This CDR3 has 16 residues. The V end lost 7 bases, the J end lost 2 bases, and 18 bases lay between the germline ends.

The chain couples TRBV14 to TRBJ1-6; no reliable D call. The V gene lost 0 bases and the J gene lost 9 bases, with 9 bases spanning the gap. The CDR3 covers 14 residues. CDR1 is SGHDN, CDR2 FVKESK, per germline. The CDR3: CASSQELEGSPLHF. CDR3 sequence (DNA): TGTGCCAGCAGCCAAGAATTGGAAGGTTCACCCCTCCACTTT.

The rearrangement uses TRBV5-1 and TRBJ2-6; no reliable D call. The CDR3 is 17 residues long. Germline CDR1 and CDR2: SGHRS and YFSETQ. V dropped 2 bases and J dropped 0 bases, with 12 bases sitting between them. CDR3 loop: CASSFTTTASGANVLTF. CDR3 coding DNA: TGCGCCAGCAGCTTCACCACAACAGCCTCTGGGGCCAACGTCCTGACTTTC.

The chain carries TRBV4-2 and TRBJ2-5; 9 bases align to TRBD1. The DNA end is more similar to TRBJ2-7, so the J call may be wrong. Germline CDR1 and CDR2: LGHNA and YNFKEQ. The CDR3 is made up of 18 amino acids. The CDR3 DNA reads as TGTGCCAGCAGCCAAGATCAGCTCGGGGGACAGGGAACCTACGAGCAGTACTTC. Its protein product is CASSQDQLGGQGTYEQYF.

The V and J genes are TRBV5-1 and TRBJ1-2; TRBD1 matches at 8 bases. The CDR3 has 15 amino acids. V lost 0 bases and J lost 4; bases outside the gene matches: 5. The V gene's germline CDR1 is SGHRS and CDR2 YFSETQ. Here the CDR3 DNA reads TGCGCCAGCAGCTTGGACAGGGGGGCGATCTATGGCTACACCTTC. Translating it yields CASSLDRGAIYGYTF. Looking up the rest from reference TRBV5-1 and TRBJ1-2 gives the full variable domain: KAGVTQTPRYLIKTRGQQVTLSCSPISGHRSVSWYQQTPGQGLQFLFEYFSETQRNKGNFPGRFSGRQFSNSRSEMNVSTLELGDSALYLCASSLDRGAIYGYTFGSGTRLTVV.

The rearrangement links TRBV7-2 to TRBJ2-1; D uncertain. The V gene's germline CDR1 is SGHTA and CDR2 FQGNSA. The CDR3 contains 13 residues. The V gene lost 2 bases and the J gene lost 5 bases, with 7 bases spanning the gap. The CDR3, as DNA: TGTGCCAGCAGCTTAATTTCTAACAATGAGCAGTTCTTC. This codes for CASSLISNNEQFF.

The chain couples TRBV29-1 to TRBJ2-4; 8 bases agree with TRBD1. V shed 4 bases and J 7 bases; nucleotides not matched to a gene: 6. Germline V CDR1 and CDR2: SQVTM, ANQGSEA. This CDR3 spans 13 amino acids. The CDR3 protein is CSVGTGTVNIQYF. CDR3 nucleotide sequence: TGCAGCGTTGGGACAGGGACCGTGAACATTCAGTACTTC.

This clonotype was seen only a few times. This chain connects TRBV6-5 to TRBJ2-1, with 12 positions matching TRBD2. CDR3 length: 15 amino acids. V was pared by 5 bases and J by 6 bases, with 5 bases of the junction left unmatched. Per germline, CDR1 MNHEY and CDR2 SVGAGI. The DNA of the CDR3 is TGTGCCAGCAGTGCACCTAGCGGGGGGGCCAATGAGCAGTTCTTC. It specifies CASSAPSGGANEQFF.

V gene TRBV5-1 combines with J gene TRBJ1-2; tentatively, D is TRBD1 (5 bases). CDR1 SGHRS and CDR2 YFSETQ come from the germline V gene. This CDR3 region has 16 residues. The V and J ends lost 1 base and 6 bases respectively, with 19 bases between them. CDR3 DNA: TGCGCCAGCAGCTTGCGGAGGGAGGGGACCGTGGATGGCTACACCTTC. Encoded protein: CASSLRREGTVDGYTF. Full variable domain (remainder filled in from reference TRBV5-1 and TRBJ1-2): KAGVTQTPRYLIKTRGQQVTLSCSPISGHRSVSWYQQTPGQGLQFLFEYFSETQRNKGNFPGRFSGRQFSNSRSEMNVSTLELGDSALYLCASSLRREGTVDGYTFGSGTRLTVV.

The chain combines TRBV20-1 with TRBJ1-1; D remains unclear. V was clipped by 0 bases and J by 5 bases, with 10 bases between them. The CDR3 is 13 residues long. Germline CDR1 DFQATT, CDR2 SNEGSKA (reference sequence). As DNA, the CDR3 is TGCAGTGCTAGAGATATTGGAACTACTGAAGCTTTCTTT. It specifies CSARDIGTTEAFF.

The J gene is TRBJ2-5, the V gene TRBV4-2; D may be TRBD1 (5 bases). Trimming stripped 5 bases from V and 11 bases from J, with 21 bases between. Germline-derived CDR1 and CDR2 are LGHNA and YNFKEQ. CDR3 size: 14 residues. The CDR3 DNA follows: TGTGCCAGCAGCTCGACAGCGTCGACACCGACGCAGTACTTC. This translates into CASSSTASTPTQYF.

This chain joins TRBV7-6 and TRBJ2-7; D may be TRBD1 (6 bases). The CDR3 is 14 amino acids. The V and J ends lost 5 bases and 2 bases respectively, with 13 bases between them. Germline CDR1 SGHVS, CDR2 FNYEAQ. CDR3 in DNA: TGTGCCAGCAGCATATACAGGGCGGCCTACGAGCAGTACTTC. Amino acid sequence: CASSIYRAAYEQYF.

This clonotype has only a few counts. The gene calls are TRBV20-1 and TRBJ2-6; weak D call: TRBD2 (5 bases). There are 17 residues in the CDR3. Germline CDR1 and CDR2: DFQATT and SNEGSKA (reference sequence). V lost 2 bases, J lost 2 bases, and 16 bases lay in between. The CDR3 loop is CSARLREKLTGANVLTF. In nucleotides, the CDR3 is TGCAGTGCTAGACTGAGGGAAAAGTTGACTGGGGCCAACGTCCTGACTTTC.

This chain joins TRBV6-2 or TRBV6-3 and TRBJ2-5; D tentatively reads TRBD1 or TRBD2 (5 bases each). V shed 0 bases and J shed 3 bases, with 14 bases lying between them. The CDR3 runs to 16 residues. In germline, CDR1 is MNHEY, CDR2 SVGEGT. The CDR3, as DNA: TGTGCCAGCAGTTACTCGAAAGAGGGGCGCAAAGAGACCCAGTACTTC. It yields the protein CASSYSKEGRKETQYF.

The chain carries TRBV6-1 and TRBJ2-1; D is unresolved. From germline, CDR1 is MNHNS and CDR2 SASEGT. The V end lost 0 bases, the J end lost 8 bases, and 17 bases lay between the germline ends. This CDR3 has 16 amino acids. CDR3 in amino acids: CASSEALGLMGDEQFF. The CDR3 bases are TGTGCCAGCAGTGAAGCGCTCGGCTTGATGGGTGATGAGCAGTTCTTC.

The chain links TRBV10-3 to TRBJ2-1; D is perhaps TRBD1 (7 bases). The V gene's germline CDR1 is ENHRY and CDR2 SYGVKD. The V end lost 7 bases, the J end lost 5 bases, and 18 bases lay between the germline ends. The CDR3 has 15 amino acids. CDR3 sequence reads: CAINRQGSGDNEQFF. The CDR3 DNA reads TGTGCCATCAACAGACAGGGCTCGGGGGACAATGAGCAGTTCTTC.

This clonotype has more than one count but fewer than ten. The chain uses TRBV6-5 and TRBJ2-1; D possibly corresponds to TRBD2 (6 bases). Between the trimmed V and J ends, which lost 5 bases and 7 bases, there was a span of 12 bases. The CDR3 consists of 13 residues. Germline V gene sequence: CDR1 MNHEY, CDR2 SVGAGI. The CDR3 reads CASSDTLANEQFF. In DNA form, the CDR3 reads TGTGCCAGCAGTGACACCCTAGCGAATGAGCAGTTCTTC.

A few counts support this clonotype. This chain uses TRBV10-3 with TRBJ2-7; 7 bases agree with TRBD1. J was trimmed by 0 bases and V by 6 bases; bases with no gene match: 5. Germline CDR1 reads ENHRY; CDR2 reads SYGVKD. The CDR3 runs 14 residues. The CDR3 DNA reads TGTGCCATCAGAGGGACAGCCAACTCCTACGAGCAGTACTTC. Its translation is CAIRGTANSYEQYF.

The chain joins TRBV4-3 to TRBJ1-1; no definite D call. The CDR3 extends over 16 amino acids. V lost 0 bases, J lost 0 bases, and 11 bases lay in between. Looked up from germline, CDR1 is LGHNA and CDR2 is YSLEER. CDR3 protein: CASSQDRGGMNTEAFF. CDR3 coding DNA: TGCGCCAGCAGCCAAGATCGGGGAGGTATGAACACTGAAGCTTTCTTT.

This rearrangement joins TRBV6-5 to TRBJ1-5, with 8 bases matching TRBD1. The V gene end was trimmed by 6 bases and the J gene end by 6 bases; junction bases not matched to a gene: 10. CDR1 MNHEY and CDR2 SVGAGI come from the germline V gene. This CDR3 comprises 15 residues. The CDR3 DNA reads TGTGCCAGCAGGCTCGGACAGGGAGAGGGTCAGCCCCAGCATTTT. Amino acids: CASRLGQGEGQPQHF.

This chain uses TRBV6-1 with TRBJ1-5; 7 bases map to TRBD1. J lost 5 bases, V lost 5 bases, and 6 bases had no gene match. There are 14 residues in the CDR3. CDR1 is MNHNS and CDR2 is SASEGT in the germline V gene. CDR3 sequence (DNA): TGTGCCAGCAGTCTGACAGGGACGGATCAGCCCCAGCATTTT. Translating gives CASSLTGTDQPQHF.

This rearrangement joins TRBV29-1 to TRBJ1-2; TRBD1 might be the D (6 bases). CDR3 size: 12 residues. Germline CDR1 is SQVTM and CDR2 is ANQGSEA. The V and J ends lost 6 bases and 2 bases respectively, with 10 bases between them. This CDR3 reads CSVYQGNYGYTF. The CDR3 nucleotides are TGCAGCGTCTATCAGGGGAACTATGGCTACACCTTC.

This clonotype came up a few times. V gene TRBV7-2 combines with J gene TRBJ2-5; D remains ambiguous. The J call is doubtful: the DNA matches TRBJ2-7 better. The germline gives CDR1 SGHTA, CDR2 FQGNSA. This CDR3 spans 15 amino acids. CDR3 sequence (DNA): TGTGCCAGCAGCTCCGCTGCAATTCACGGATACGAGCAGTACTTC. This translates into CASSSAAIHGYEQYF.

At least ten counts were recorded for this clonotype. The chain has TRBV28 and TRBJ2-3, with 9 bases aligning to TRBD2. The CDR3 is made up of 14 amino acids. Germline lookup yields CDR1 MDHEN and CDR2 SYDVKM. Losses at the gene ends were 7 bases for V and 6 bases for J; bases not matched to a gene: 8. Here the CDR3 reads CASILRGGEDTQYF. The CDR3 bases are TGTGCCAGCATCCTCCGCGGGGGGGAGGATACGCAGTATTTT.

CDR3 coding DNA: TGTGCCAGCAGCCACGGGACACGGAGGAATTCACCCCTCCACTTT. It codes for CASSHGTRRNSPLHF. The chain has TRBV3-1 and TRBJ1-6; tentatively, D is TRBD1 (6 bases). With 3 bases removed from V and 7 bases from J, the gap between germline ends came to 13 bases. The CDR3 has 15 residues. Germline CDR1 reads LGHDT; CDR2 reads YNNKEL (reference sequence).

The chain recombines TRBV6-2 or TRBV6-3 with TRBJ2-7; perhaps TRBD1 as D (5 bases). This CDR3 has 14 residues. Germline assignment: CDR1 MNHEY and CDR2 SVGEGT. Trimming cost V 2 bases and J 3 bases, with 11 bases left between them. The CDR3 nucleotides are TGTGCCAGCAGTTACGGCCCAGGGAACTACGAGCAGTACTTC. Translation: CASSYGPGNYEQYF.

The chain carries TRBV20-1 and TRBJ2-7, with 7 bases that match TRBD1. The germline V gene encodes CDR1 DFQATT and CDR2 SNEGSKA (reference sequence). The V segment lost 6 bases and the J segment 4 bases; nucleotides outside the gene matches: 9. The CDR3 is 13 amino acids. CDR3 sequence: CSAPGGPLYEQYF. DNA for the CDR3: TGCAGTGCCCCAGGGGGTCCCCTTTACGAGCAGTACTTC.